This T cell receptor beta chain was sequenced for a study of T cells in Graves' hyperthyroidism and ophthalmopathy. Amplification targeted TCR beta CDR3 regions from RNA transcripts. The HTBI primer set drove a first-round RT-PCR of the TCR CDR3. TCRdb reprocessed the multiplex PCR reads with MiXCR, giving one entry per CDR3 protein. The repertoire consists of more than 150,000 distinct CDR3 sequences, with around 15% occurring once and the leading ten covering roughly 28%. This clonotype was seen at least ten times. Germline-derived CDR1 and CDR2 are LNHDA and SQIVND (reference sequence). Trimming at V came to 3 bases and at J to 2 bases, leaving 2 bases not matched to a gene. The CDR3 sequence is 15 residues long.

The V call is TRBV19, the J call TRBJ2-7; 12 nucleotides align to TRBD2. What was sequenced was blood. The TCR comes from a woman aged 45 to 65 with Graves' hyperthyroidism. The CDR3 coding sequence is TGTGCCAGTAGTATGTGGACTAGCGGGGCCTACGAGCAGTACTTC. Encoded protein: CASSMWTSGAYEQYF.